The 21 T cell receptor beta chains presented below share a single source sample, sequenced in a study of blood T cell repertoires in COVID-19. Assay used: immunoSEQ multiplex PCR; TCRdb lists only in-frame clones, some missing. Of approximately 94,000 clones in the sample, around 88% were seen once. The specimen was peripheral blood. These TCRs come from a human donor in a cohort sampled during active COVID-19.

The chain couples TRBV6-4 to TRBJ2-3, with 9 bases that match TRBD1. Germline V gene sequence: CDR1 MRHNA, CDR2 SNTAGT. The CDR3 loop spans 14 amino acids. V lost 5 bases and J lost 4; bases outside the gene matches: 4. The CDR3 nucleotides are TGTGCCAGCAGTAGGACAGGGGAATCAGATACGCAGTATTTT. It yields the protein CASSRTGESDTQYF.

The chain couples TRBV13 to TRBJ2-1; TRBD2 agrees at 16 bases. Germline CDR1 and CDR2: PRHDT and FYEKMQ (reference sequence). V lost 5 bases to trimming and J lost 7 bases; unmatched junction nucleotides: 8. This CDR3 has 17 amino acids. The CDR3 DNA is TGTGCCAGCAGCCGGGGACTAGCGGGAGGGCCTGGGAATGAGCAGTTCTTC. It codes for CASSRGLAGGPGNEQFF.

V usage is TRBV7-2 and J usage is TRBJ2-1, with 8 bases identical to TRBD2. The J segment lost 7 bases and the V segment lost 1 base, leaving 9 bases of the junction unmatched. CDR3 length: 16 residues. Germline CDR1 SGHTA, CDR2 FQGNSA. Written as DNA, the CDR3 is TGTGCCAGCAGCTTAGATGCTGGCGGGAGGCTGAATGAGCAGTTCTTC. This encodes CASSLDAGGRLNEQFF.

V gene TRBV19 combines with J gene TRBJ2-7; possibly TRBD2 for D (6 bases). There are 14 residues in the CDR3. V was cut by 2 bases and J by 0 bases, with 8 bases left in between. Germline V CDR1 and CDR2: LNHDA, SQIVND (reference sequence). CDR3 coding DNA: TGTGCCAGTAGTATATTGCGGGGCTCCTACGAGCAGTACTTC. As protein: CASSILRGSYEQYF.

V and J are TRBV19 and TRBJ1-5; D unresolved. The CDR3 covers 14 residues. The ends were cut back, 7 bases at V and 7 bases at J, with 17 bases in the middle. Germline V gene lookup returns CDR1 LNHDA and CDR2 SQIVND (reference sequence). CDR3 nucleotide sequence: TGTGCCAGTAACCGAAACTCAATCGGGCAGCCCCAGCATTTT. Translated: CASNRNSIGQPQHF. Based on the CDR3 plus reference TRBV19 and TRBJ1-5, the full variable domain is DGGITQSPKYLFRKEGQNVTLSCEQNLNHDAMYWYRQDPGQGLRLIYYSQIVNDFQKGDIAEGYSVSREKKESFPLTVTSAQKNPTAFYLCASNRNSIGQPQHFGDGTRLSIL.

This clone was seen just once. The chain uses TRBV10-1 and TRBJ2-1, with a tentative D call TRBD2 (6 bases). The germline V and J ends were trimmed by 4 bases and 2 bases, with 12 bases remaining between them. This CDR3 contains 15 residues. Germline V gene lookup returns CDR1 WNHNN and CDR2 SYGVQD (reference sequence). The CDR3 region has the DNA TGCGCCAGCAGTGTAGGGCGGGACCCCTACAATGAGCAGTTCTTC. Translated, it gives CASSVGRDPYNEQFF.

Only one count was recorded for this clone. The chain is built from TRBV2 and TRBJ2-7; 7 nucleotides match TRBD1. This CDR3 region has 15 residues. The germline V gene has CDR1 SNHLY and CDR2 FYNNEI. V lost 4 bases, J lost 9 bases, and 15 bases stayed unmatched. The CDR3 nucleotides are TGTGCCAGCAGTGTCCAGACAGGGAAGTTAAGCGTGCAGTACTTC. It encodes CASSVQTGKLSVQYF.

The gene calls are TRBV9 and TRBJ2-3; D remains unclear. Trimming removed 0 bases from V and 2 bases from J, with 7 bases in between. The CDR3 has 14 residues. Germline CDR1 SGDLS, CDR2 YYNGEE. The CDR3 here is CASSVDGDTDTQYF. The CDR3 DNA is TGTGCCAGCAGCGTAGACGGAGACACAGATACGCAGTATTTT.

This chain links TRBV7-7 with TRBJ2-1; D might be TRBD2 (5 bases). The V gene's germline CDR1 is SSHAT and CDR2 FNYEAQ (reference sequence). The CDR3 extends over 15 amino acids. This chain's CDR3 is CASATEPSSYNEQFF. CDR3 nucleotide sequence: TGTGCTAGCGCTACGGAGCCCAGCTCCTACAATGAGCAGTTCTTC.

The V call is TRBV24-1, the J call TRBJ1-2, with 8 bases aligning to TRBD1. Germline CDR1 KGHDR, CDR2 SFDVKD. CDR3 length: 17 amino acids. Trimming cost V 3 bases and J 2 bases; bases outside gene matches: 10. For the CDR3, the DNA is TGTGCCACCAGTGATACAATCGCAGGGGGCCGGAACTATGGCTACACCTTC. Protein sequence: CATSDTIAGGRNYGYTF.

This clone showed up just once. The chain combines TRBV5-4 with TRBJ2-3, with D possibly being TRBD1 (5 bases). V lost 5 bases and J 2 bases, leaving 18 bases between the germline ends. Looked up from germline, CDR1 is SGHNT and CDR2 is YYREEE (reference sequence). The CDR3 runs to 16 residues. CDR3 DNA: TGTGCCAGCAGTTGGGGCTTTCGTGGATCCACAGATACGCAGTATTTT. It encodes CASSWGFRGSTDTQYF.

There are a few counts of this clone. The chain joins TRBV28 to TRBJ1-5, with D perhaps TRBD1 (6 bases). CDR1 and CDR2 (germline): MDHEN, SYDVKM. This CDR3 has 16 amino acids. Trimming stripped 5 bases from V and 5 bases from J, with 19 bases between. The CDR3 reads CASSPAGRGRDQPQHF. The CDR3 coding sequence is TGTGCCAGCAGTCCCGCGGGCAGGGGTCGGGATCAGCCCCAGCATTTT.

This sequence joins TRBV3-1 (or the pseudogene TRBV3-2) and TRBJ2-5; tentatively, D is TRBD1 (6 bases). From germline, CDR1 is LGHDT and CDR2 YNNKEL (reference sequence). The CDR3 contains 14 residues. V dropped 1 base and J dropped 6 bases, with 12 bases sitting between them. The DNA for the CDR3 is TGTGCCAGCAGCCAAGGCCAGGGGCTTCAGACCCAGTACTTC. Translated, it gives CASSQGQGLQTQYF.

Note on this clone: At the DNA level, this CDR3 is encoded by other sequences in the same sample as well. The rearrangement links TRBV18 to TRBJ1-5; 8 bases map to TRBD1. The ends lost 3 bases at V and 5 bases at J; junction bases unmatched: 6. Germline CDR1 reads KGHSH; CDR2 reads LQKENI. The CDR3 contains 15 residues. The CDR3 DNA reads TGTGCCAGCTCACCCAGACAGGGGCAAGATCAGCCCCAGCATTTT. Protein sequence: CASSPRQGQDQPQHF.

This clone turned up a few times. The chain carries TRBV10-3 and TRBJ2-7; 9 positions agree with TRBD1. The CDR3 loop spans 14 amino acids. Germline loops: CDR1 ENHRY, CDR2 SYGVKD. Trimming took 6 bases from V and 4 from J; bases not matched to a gene: 7. The chain's CDR3 is CAISPGQGGYEQYF. As DNA, the CDR3 is TGTGCCATCAGCCCGGGACAGGGAGGTTACGAGCAGTACTTC.

The chain employs TRBV28 and TRBJ2-1; a weak D match, TRBD2 (6 bases). This CDR3 spans 12 amino acids. Germline V gives CDR1 MDHEN, CDR2 SYDVKM. The V end was cut by 7 bases, the J end by 15 bases, with 19 bases between. The CDR3, as DNA: TGTGCCAGCAAGATGGGGGACGGGGGACGGTTCTTC. Translation gives CASKMGDGGRFF.

J is TRBJ2-3 and V is TRBV29-1; 7 bases are a match to TRBD1. The germline CDR1 and CDR2 sequences are SQVTM and ANQGSEA. After removal of 6 bases from V and 5 bases from J, the junction contained 11 bases not matched to a gene. This CDR3 region has 14 residues. CDR3 residues: CSVGGESKRDTQYF. In DNA form, the CDR3 reads TGCAGCGTAGGGGGCGAGAGTAAAAGAGATACGCAGTATTTT.

The V and J genes are TRBV6-1 and TRBJ1-5; D remains unclear. CDR1 is MNHNS and CDR2 is SASEGT in the germline V gene. This CDR3 is 14 amino acids long. V was cut by 0 bases and J by 4 bases, with 7 bases left in between. In DNA, the CDR3 is TGTGCCAGCAGTGAAGCAACAGTGAATCAGCCCCAGCATTTT. This translates into CASSEATVNQPQHF.

The gene calls are TRBV11-2 and TRBJ2-1; 7 bases agree with TRBD2. V dropped 0 bases and J dropped 8; count of bases not matched to a gene: 4. The CDR3 covers 14 residues. Germline V gene data show CDR1 as SGHAT and CDR2 as FQNNGV. CDR3 residues: CASSLDGGSHEQFF. The CDR3 bases are TGTGCCAGCAGCTTAGATGGCGGGAGTCATGAGCAGTTCTTC. Using reference TRBV11-2 and TRBJ2-1 for the parts outside the CDR3, the full variable domain is EAGVAQSPRYKIIEKRQSVAFWCNPISGHATLYWYQQILGQGPKLLIQFQNNGVVDDSQLPKDRFSAERLKGVDSTLKIQPAKLEDSAVYLCASSLDGGSHEQFFGPGTRLTVL.

The rearrangement links TRBV7-2 to TRBJ2-3; D is unresolved. Germline CDR1 and CDR2: SGHTA and FQGNSA. Trimming cost V 5 bases and J 6 bases, with 9 bases left between them. The CDR3 is made up of 12 amino acids. The CDR3 bases are TGTGCCAGCAGCCGTTTAATGGATACGCAGTATTTT. Translation gives CASSRLMDTQYF.

This clone was observed once. The chain has TRBV5-6 and TRBJ1-1; the D gene is possibly TRBD1 (5 bases). Germline V CDR1 and CDR2: SGHDT, YYEEEE. The CDR3 length is 14 residues. The V gene lost 2 bases and the J gene lost 2 bases, with 10 bases spanning the gap. The CDR3 nucleotides are TGTGCCAGCAGCTTTGGGGGAGGCAACACTGAAGCTTTCTTT. Its translation is CASSFGGGNTEAFF.